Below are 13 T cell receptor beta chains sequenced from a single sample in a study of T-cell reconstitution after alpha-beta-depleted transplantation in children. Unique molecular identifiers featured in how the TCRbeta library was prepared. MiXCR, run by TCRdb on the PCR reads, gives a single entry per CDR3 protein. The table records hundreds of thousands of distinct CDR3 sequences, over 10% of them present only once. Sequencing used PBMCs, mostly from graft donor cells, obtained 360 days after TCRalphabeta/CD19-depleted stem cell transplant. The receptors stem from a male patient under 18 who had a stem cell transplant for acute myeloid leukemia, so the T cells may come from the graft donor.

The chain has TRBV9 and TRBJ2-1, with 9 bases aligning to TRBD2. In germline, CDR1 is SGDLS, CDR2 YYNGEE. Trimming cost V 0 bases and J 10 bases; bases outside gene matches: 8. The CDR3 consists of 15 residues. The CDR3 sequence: CASSVGSSGSGEQFF. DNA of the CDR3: TGTGCCAGCAGCGTAGGTAGTAGCGGGAGCGGGGAGCAGTTCTTC.

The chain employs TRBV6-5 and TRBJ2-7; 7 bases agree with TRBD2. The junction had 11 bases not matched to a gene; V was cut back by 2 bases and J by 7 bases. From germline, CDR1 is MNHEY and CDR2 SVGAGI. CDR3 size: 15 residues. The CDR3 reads CASSYGQIGRREQYF. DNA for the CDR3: TGTGCCAGCAGTTACGGTCAAATCGGGAGGAGAGAGCAGTACTTC.

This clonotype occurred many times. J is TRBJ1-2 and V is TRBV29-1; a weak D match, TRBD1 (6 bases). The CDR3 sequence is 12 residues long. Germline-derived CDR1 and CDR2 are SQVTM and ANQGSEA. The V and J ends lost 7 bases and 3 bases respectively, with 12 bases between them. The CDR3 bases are TGCAGCGCCGTCGGACAGCACTATGGCTACACCTTC. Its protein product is CSAVGQHYGYTF.

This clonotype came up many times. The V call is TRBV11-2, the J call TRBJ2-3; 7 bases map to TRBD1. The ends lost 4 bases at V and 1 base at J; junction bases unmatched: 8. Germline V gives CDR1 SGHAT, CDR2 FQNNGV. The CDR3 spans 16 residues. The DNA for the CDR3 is TGTGCCAGCAGCTACGACAGGGCACACCGCACAGATACGCAGTATTTT. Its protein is CASSYDRAHRTDTQYF.

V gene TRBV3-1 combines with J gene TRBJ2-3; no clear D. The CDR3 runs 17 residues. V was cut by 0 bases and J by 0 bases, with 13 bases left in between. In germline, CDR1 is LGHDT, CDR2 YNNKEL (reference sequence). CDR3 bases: TGTGCCAGCAGCCAAGAGGCAAGCAAGACTAGCACAGATACGCAGTATTTT. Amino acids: CASSQEASKTSTDTQYF.

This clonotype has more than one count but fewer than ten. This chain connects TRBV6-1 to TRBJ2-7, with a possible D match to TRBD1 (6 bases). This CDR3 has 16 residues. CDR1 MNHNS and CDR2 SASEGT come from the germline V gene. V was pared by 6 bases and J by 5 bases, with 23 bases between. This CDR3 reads CASSQDQPWGLDEQYF. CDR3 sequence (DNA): TGTGCCAGCAGCCAAGACCAACCGTGGGGGCTTGACGAGCAGTACTTC.

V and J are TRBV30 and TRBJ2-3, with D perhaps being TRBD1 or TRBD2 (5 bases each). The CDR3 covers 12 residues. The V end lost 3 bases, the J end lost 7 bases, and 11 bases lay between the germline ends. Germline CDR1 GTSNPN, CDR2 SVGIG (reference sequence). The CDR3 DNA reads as TGTGCCTGGAGCGCCGGGACGTATACGCAGTATTTT. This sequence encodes CAWSAGTYTQYF.

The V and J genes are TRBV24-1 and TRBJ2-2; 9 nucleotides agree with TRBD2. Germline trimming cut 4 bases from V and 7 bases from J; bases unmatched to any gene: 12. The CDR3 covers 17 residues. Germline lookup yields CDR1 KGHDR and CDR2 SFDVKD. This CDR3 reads CATSDLALAGISGELFF. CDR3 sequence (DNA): TGTGCCACCAGTGACCTAGCTCTAGCGGGAATTAGCGGGGAGCTGTTTTTT.

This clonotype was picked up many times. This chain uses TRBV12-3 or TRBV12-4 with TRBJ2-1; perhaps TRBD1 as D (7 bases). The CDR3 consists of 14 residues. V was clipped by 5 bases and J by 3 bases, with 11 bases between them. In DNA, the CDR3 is TGTGCCAGCAGTCCAGGGGGACTCTACAATGAGCAGTTCTTC. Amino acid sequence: CASSPGGLYNEQFF.

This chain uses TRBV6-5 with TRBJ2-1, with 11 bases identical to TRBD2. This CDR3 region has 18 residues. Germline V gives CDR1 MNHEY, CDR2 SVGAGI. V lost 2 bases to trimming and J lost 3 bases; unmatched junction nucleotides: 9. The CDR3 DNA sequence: TGTGCCAGCAGTTACCCCCCGGTTCTAGCGGGAGGCTACAATGAGCAGTTCTTC. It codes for CASSYPPVLAGGYNEQFF.

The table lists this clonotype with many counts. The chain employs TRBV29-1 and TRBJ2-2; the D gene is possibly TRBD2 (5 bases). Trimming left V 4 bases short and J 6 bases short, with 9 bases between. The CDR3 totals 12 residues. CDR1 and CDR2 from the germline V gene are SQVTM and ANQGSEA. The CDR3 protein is CSVGSAAGELFF. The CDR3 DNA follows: TGCAGCGTTGGGTCAGCGGCCGGGGAGCTGTTTTTT.

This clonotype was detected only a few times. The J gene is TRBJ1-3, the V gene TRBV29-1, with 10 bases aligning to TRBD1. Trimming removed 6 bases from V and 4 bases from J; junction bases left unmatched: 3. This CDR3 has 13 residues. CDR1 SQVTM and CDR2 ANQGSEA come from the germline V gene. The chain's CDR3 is CSVVDRGGNTIYF. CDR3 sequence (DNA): TGCAGCGTCGTGGACAGGGGGGGAAACACCATATATTTT. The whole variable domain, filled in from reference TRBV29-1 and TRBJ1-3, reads SAVISQKPSRDICQRGTSLTIQCQVDSQVTMMFWYRQQPGQSLTLIATANQGSEATYESGFVIDKFPISRPNLTFSTLTVSNMSPEDSSIYLCSVVDRGGNTIYFGEGSWLTVV.

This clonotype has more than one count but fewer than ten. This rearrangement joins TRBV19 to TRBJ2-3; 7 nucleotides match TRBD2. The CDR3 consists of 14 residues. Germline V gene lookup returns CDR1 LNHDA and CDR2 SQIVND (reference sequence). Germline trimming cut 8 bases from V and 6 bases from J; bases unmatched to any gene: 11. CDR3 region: CASGDGRRADTQYF. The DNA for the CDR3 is TGTGCCAGTGGCGACGGGAGGCGGGCGGATACGCAGTATTTT.